Presented here are 11 T cell receptor beta chains from one specimen sequenced in a study of control samples from healthy donors and cancer patients. Generated by immunoSEQ multiplex PCR, the TCRdb table keeps only in-frame clones and is missing some. This table has some 39,000 clones, approximately 82% appearing once. The sequenced material came from PBMCs. Receptor source: a woman aged 60-75 years with lung cancer.

J is TRBJ1-1 and V is TRBV2, with 8 positions matching TRBD1. This CDR3 has 14 residues. CDR1 and CDR2 from the germline V gene are SNHLY and FYNNEI. With 8 bases clipped from V and 8 bases from J, the junction kept 13 bases outside the gene matches. For the CDR3, the DNA is TGTGCCAGCGGGGGGCAGGGGGCCCCCCTAGAAGCTTTCTTT. This codes for CASGGQGAPLEAFF.

The J gene is TRBJ2-1, the V gene TRBV3-1 (or the pseudogene TRBV3-2); D may correspond to TRBD1 or TRBD2 (5 bases each). Trimming stripped 0 bases from V and 7 bases from J, with 13 bases between. The V gene's germline CDR1 is LGHDT and CDR2 YNNKEL (reference sequence). The CDR3 is 15 residues long. In nucleotides, the CDR3 is TGTGCCAGCAGCCAAGAGGCGGGCCCAGGGAATGAGCAGTTCTTC. Translation gives CASSQEAGPGNEQFF.

The rearrangement links TRBV11-2 to TRBJ2-7; D unresolved. Germline V gene data show CDR1 as SGHAT and CDR2 as FQNNGV. This CDR3 has 18 amino acids. Deletions cut 1 base from V and 2 bases from J, with 21 bases between. As DNA, the CDR3 is TGTGCCAGCAGCTTAGTATCCTCACGATGGGGATTCACCTACGAGCAGTACTTC. It is translated as CASSLVSSRWGFTYEQYF.

This sequence joins TRBV6-5 and TRBJ1-5, with unresolved D. Looked up from germline, CDR1 is MNHEY and CDR2 is SVGAGI. This CDR3 comprises 15 residues. V lost 0 bases to trimming and J lost 0 bases, with 6 bases between them. This chain's CDR3 is CASSYSRVSNQPQHF. Here the CDR3 DNA reads TGTGCCAGCAGTTACTCGAGGGTTAGCAATCAGCCCCAGCATTTT.

The V and J genes are TRBV5-1 and TRBJ1-2, with D possibly being TRBD1 (6 bases). Germline CDR1 and CDR2: SGHRS and YFSETQ. V gave up 0 bases and J gave up 4 bases, with 16 bases separating them. The CDR3 totals 16 residues. The CDR3 DNA sequence: TGCGCCAGCAGCTTGGCCACAGGGACGTTGAGCTATGGCTACACCTTC. Its protein product is CASSLATGTLSYGYTF. Full variable domain (outside the CDR3, taken from reference TRBV5-1 and TRBJ1-2): KAGVTQTPRYLIKTRGQQVTLSCSPISGHRSVSWYQQTPGQGLQFLFEYFSETQRNKGNFPGRFSGRQFSNSRSEMNVSTLELGDSALYLCASSLATGTLSYGYTFGSGTRLTVV.

This chain uses TRBV5-4 with TRBJ2-7, with 10 bases lining up with TRBD1. The V gene end was trimmed by 4 bases and the J gene end by 3 bases; junction bases not matched to a gene: 10. This CDR3 contains 16 residues. CDR1 and CDR2 (germline): SGHNT, YYREEE (reference sequence). The CDR3 reads CASSLGGTGAIYEQYF. The CDR3 nucleotides read TGTGCCAGCAGCCTTGGCGGGACAGGGGCTATCTACGAGCAGTACTTC.

The V call is TRBV5-6, the J call TRBJ2-5, with a tentative D call TRBD2 (5 bases). The germline V gene has CDR1 SGHDT and CDR2 YYEEEE. Trimming took off 1 base at V and 5 bases at J, with 12 bases between the two ends. There are 14 residues in the CDR3. In nucleotides, the CDR3 is TGTGCCAGCAGCTTGATCTCGGGGATCGAGACCCAGTACTTC. As protein: CASSLISGIETQYF.

This clone appeared once. The CDR3 DNA reads as TGTGCCAGTAGGCGGGGACAGGGGGGAAACACCGGGGAGCTGTTTTTT. Translating gives CASRRGQGGNTGELFF. This rearrangement joins TRBV19 to TRBJ2-2; 11 bases are shared with TRBD1. This CDR3 is 16 amino acids long. CDR1 LNHDA and CDR2 SQIVND come from the germline V gene (reference sequence). V lost 6 bases to trimming and J lost 2 bases; unmatched junction nucleotides: 5.

This chain links TRBV19 with TRBJ1-4, with D unclear. The germline CDR1 and CDR2 sequences are LNHDA and SQIVND (reference sequence). V shed 0 bases and J shed 8 bases, with 16 bases lying between them. CDR3 length: 16 amino acids. CDR3: CASSIDRQGMDEKLFF. The DNA for the CDR3 is TGTGCCAGTAGTATAGATCGTCAAGGTATGGACGAAAAACTGTTTTTT.

The chain has TRBV7-8 and TRBJ1-5, with TRBD1 as a possible D gene (6 bases). The CDR3 consists of 19 residues. The V and J ends lost 1 base and 2 bases respectively, with 21 bases between them. Germline V gene lookup returns CDR1 SGHVS and CDR2 FQNEAQ. The chain's CDR3 is CASSLGGWGGANGNQPQHF. The CDR3 coding sequence is TGTGCCAGCAGCTTAGGAGGGTGGGGGGGCGCGAATGGCAATCAGCCCCAGCATTTT.

V is TRBV5-1 and J is TRBJ1-1, with D unclear. This CDR3 spans 15 amino acids. The V end was cut by 8 bases, the J end by 1 base, with 18 bases between. Per the germline V gene, CDR1 is SGHRS and CDR2 is YFSETQ. The CDR3 bases are TGCGCCAGTGGAGCCGCCGGATTCCAGAACACTGAAGCTTTCTTT. Protein sequence: CASGAAGFQNTEAFF.